The entry that follows covers one TCR beta chain sequence. Profiling relied on immunoSEQ multiplex PCR, and the TCRdb table lists in-frame clones only, not all of them. Found here are roughly 150,000 clones, approximately 83% of them singletons; the top ten hold about 5.2%. The entry originates in a study of blood T cell repertoires in COVID-19. Each exposed participant met a COVID-19 case in the 2 weeks preceding study entry. Germline V lookup: CDR1 SGHDT, CDR2 YYEEEE. V dropped 1 base and J dropped 4 bases, with 8 bases sitting between them. The CDR3 has 13 amino acids. The sample comprised PBMCs or T cells enriched from blood (not recorded which). This sequence joins TRBV5-6 and TRBJ1-1; D gene ambiguous. This TCR came from a man between 70 and 80 years old who had been exposed to COVID-19. Here the CDR3 DNA reads TGTGCCAGCAGCTTGTCCGTGTCCACTGAAGCTTTCTTT. It translates to CASSLSVSTEAFF.